This TCR beta chain was obtained from a study of T cell responses to AZD1222 COVID-19 vaccine. Study-wide results and caveats: The donor group comprised mostly white British people and more females; the analysis possibly underestimated clonal diversity. Unmutated variant regions are reportedly the target of nearly half of TCRs that are spike-specific.

Only in-frame clones appear in the TCRdb table, and some are missing; sequencing was by immunoSEQ multiplex PCR. The data hold roughly 140,000 clones, with about nine tenths observed a single time. This CDR3 has 15 amino acids. Unmatched junction bases numbered 10, after V lost 7 bases and J lost 6 bases. Germline CDR1 MDHEN, CDR2 SYDVKM. Concerning this clone itself: What it binds is unknown.

This TCR came from an adult in good health. The J gene is TRBJ2-1, the V gene TRBV28; TRBD2 aligns across 9 bases. The source material was peripheral blood, sampled on day 0 of MenACWY control vaccination. CDR3 in amino acids: CASKFWLAGPNEQFF. Here the CDR3 DNA reads TGTGCCAGCAAATTCTGGCTAGCGGGGCCCAATGAGCAGTTCTTC. Full variable domain (missing parts from reference TRBV28 and TRBJ2-1): DVKVTQSSRYLVKRTGEKVFLECVQDMDHENMFWYRQDPGLGLRLIYFSYDVKMKEKGDIPEGYSVSREKKERFSLILESASTNQTSMYLCASKFWLAGPNEQFFGPGTRLTVL.